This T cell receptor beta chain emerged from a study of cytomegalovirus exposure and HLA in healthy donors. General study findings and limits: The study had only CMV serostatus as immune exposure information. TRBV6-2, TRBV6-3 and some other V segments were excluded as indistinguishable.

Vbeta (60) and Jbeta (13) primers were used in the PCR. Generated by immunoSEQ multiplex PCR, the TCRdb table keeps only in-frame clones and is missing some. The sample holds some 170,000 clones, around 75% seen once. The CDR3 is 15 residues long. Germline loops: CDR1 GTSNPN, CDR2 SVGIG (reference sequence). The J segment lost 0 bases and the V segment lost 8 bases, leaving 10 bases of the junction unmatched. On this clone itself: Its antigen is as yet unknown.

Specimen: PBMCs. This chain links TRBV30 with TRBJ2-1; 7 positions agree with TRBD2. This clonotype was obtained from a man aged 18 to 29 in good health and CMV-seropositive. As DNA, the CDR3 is TGTGCCGGAACCGGGGGAGGGACCTCCTACAATGAGCAGTTCTTC. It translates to CAGTGGGTSYNEQFF.